This entry describes one T cell receptor beta chain. The sample belongs to a study of blood T cells in healthy people across ages. The germline CDR1 and CDR2 sequences are SGHRS and YFSETQ. CDR3 length equals 13 residues. Through a sample-barcoded 5' primer and a J-beta primer mix, a second PCR was run for about 7 to 12 cycles. TCRdb independently ran MiXCR on the 5' RACE reads; one entry per CDR3 protein. The sample shows 650,000 to 1,000,000 distinct CDR3 sequences, about half of them seen only once. The rearrangement joins TRBV5-1 to TRBJ2-7; TRBD2 aligns across 7 bases. Judging by the DNA end, TRBJ2-5 fits better; the J call may be wrong. The sequencing input was blood. The source is an older man in good health. CDR3 in amino acids: CASSALAVETQYF. The CDR3 DNA reads TGCGCCAGCAGCGCGCTAGCGGTGGAGACCCAGTACTTC.